The 15 T cell receptor beta chains given below trace back to one sample, sequenced in a study of blood T cell repertoires in COVID-19. Using immunoSEQ multiplex PCR, the repertoire was profiled, and TCRdb retains in-frame clones only, with some absent. The data show nearly 200,000 clones, with approximately 82% seen just once and 6% to 8% held by the top ten. Sequenced: peripheral blood. These receptors all come from a human donor with acute or convalescent COVID-19. The donor label of this sample is uncertain.

V gene TRBV6-5 combines with J gene TRBJ2-7; weak D call: TRBD2 (5 bases). This CDR3 has 15 amino acids. Germline V gene lookup returns CDR1 MNHEY and CDR2 SVGAGI. Trimming took off 6 bases at V and 6 bases at J, with 21 bases between the two ends. CDR3 loop: CASRRAPLGLAEQYF. The CDR3 DNA is TGTGCCAGCAGACGCGCGCCCCTCGGACTCGCCGAGCAGTACTTC.

The chain combines TRBV30 with TRBJ1-5; no firm D call. The germline gives CDR1 GTSNPN, CDR2 SVGIG (reference sequence). Trimming took 1 base from V and 0 from J, leaving 10 bases between them. The CDR3 contains 15 residues. Here the CDR3 reads CAWSAEGYSNQPQHF. The CDR3 DNA reads as TGTGCCTGGAGTGCGGAGGGATATAGCAATCAGCCCCAGCATTTT.

This chain's CDR3 is CASSRTVLSSYNEQFF. The CDR3 nucleotides read TGTGCCAGCAGCCGGACAGTCCTGAGCTCCTACAATGAGCAGTTCTTC. The V and J genes are TRBV7-9 and TRBJ2-1, with a possible D match to TRBD1 (6 bases). Trimming shortened V by 5 bases and J by 0 bases, and 14 bases separated the two germline ends. Germline CDR1 and CDR2: SEHNR and FQNEAQ (reference sequence). The CDR3 sequence is 16 residues long.

The genes are TRBV9 and TRBJ1-1; a weak D match, TRBD1 (5 bases). V shed 3 bases and J shed 5 bases, with 11 bases lying between them. Per germline, CDR1 SGDLS and CDR2 YYNGEE. The CDR3 extends over 13 amino acids. CDR3 loop: CASSAPQGTEAFF. The CDR3 DNA reads TGTGCCAGCAGCGCCCCCCAGGGTACTGAAGCTTTCTTT.

V is TRBV10-3 and J is TRBJ1-3; the match to TRBD1 covers 7 bases. CDR1 and CDR2 from the germline V gene are ENHRY and SYGVKD. The CDR3 spans 15 residues. J gave up 0 bases and V 10 bases, and 9 bases lay outside the gene matches. The CDR3, as DNA: TGTGCCACCAGGACAGGTCAAAACTCTGGAAACACCATATATTTT. Protein product: CATRTGQNSGNTIYF.

The V gene is TRBV7-8, the J gene TRBJ2-7; D ambiguous. The V end lost 5 bases, the J end lost 4 bases, and 9 bases lay between the germline ends. The germline gives CDR1 SGHVS, CDR2 FQNEAQ. The CDR3 extends over 12 amino acids. As DNA, the CDR3 is TGTGCCAGCAGCCCTCTCGGGTACGAGCAGTACTTC. Amino acid sequence: CASSPLGYEQYF.

With regard to this clone: The same CDR3 can be traced to other DNA sequences in this sample. The V and J genes are TRBV4-3 and TRBJ2-7; 10 bases fit TRBD2. Germline-derived CDR1 and CDR2 are LGHNA and YSLEER. Unmatched junction bases numbered 3, after V lost 0 bases and J lost 1 base. The CDR3 is 16 amino acids. The CDR3 sequence: CASSQDEREGSYEQYF. CDR3 nucleotide sequence: TGCGCCAGCAGCCAAGATGAGCGGGAGGGATCCTACGAGCAGTACTTC.

A word on this clone: Other DNA sequences in the sample encode the same CDR3. CDR3 in amino acids: CASSLAGSNTEAFF. The CDR3 nucleotides are TGTGCCAGCAGCTTAGCAGGGTCGAACACTGAAGCTTTCTTT. The chain links TRBV11-2 to TRBJ1-1; D may be TRBD1 (5 bases). Germline CDR1 is SGHAT and CDR2 is FQNNGV. The CDR3 extends over 14 amino acids. Trimming removed 1 base from V and 1 base from J, with 7 bases in between.

CDR3 sequence reads: CASSVVSGAYNEQFF. The CDR3 DNA follows: TGTGCCAGCAGCGTAGTTAGCGGGGCTTACAATGAGCAGTTCTTC. This chain joins TRBV9 and TRBJ2-1; TRBD2 agrees at 8 bases. Germline loops: CDR1 SGDLS, CDR2 YYNGEE. Trimming at V came to 0 bases and at J to 4 bases, leaving 3 bases not matched to a gene. This CDR3 spans 15 amino acids.

J is TRBJ2-1 and V is TRBV19; D possibly corresponds to TRBD2 (6 bases). V lost 2 bases, J lost 4 bases, and 15 bases lay in between. The CDR3 is 16 residues long. Germline V gives CDR1 LNHDA, CDR2 SQIVND (reference sequence). CDR3 DNA sequence: TGTGCCAGTAGTATATATGGGGGGACCCTATACAATGAGCAGTTCTTC. It codes for CASSIYGGTLYNEQFF.

This clone was found a few times. CDR3 in DNA: TGTGCCAGCAGCTTCTCCGGGACTAGCGAAACCGGGGAGCTGTTTTTT. This sequence encodes CASSFSGTSETGELFF. The V call is TRBV7-3, the J call TRBJ2-2, with 10 bases identical to TRBD2. Germline V gene lookup returns CDR1 SGHTA and CDR2 FQGTGA. Trimming took 3 bases from V and 5 from J; bases not matched to a gene: 6. The CDR3 is made up of 16 amino acids.

V gene TRBV7-9 combines with J gene TRBJ2-1; weak D call: TRBD1 (6 bases). This CDR3 spans 12 amino acids. The V gene lost 1 base and the J gene lost 10 bases, with 8 bases spanning the gap. Per germline, CDR1 SEHNR and CDR2 FQNEAQ (reference sequence). DNA of the CDR3: TGTGCCAGCAGCTTAGGGGGGACAGAGCAGTTCTTC. It encodes CASSLGGTEQFF. The entire variable domain, with the rest obtained from reference TRBV7-9 and TRBJ2-1, is as follows: DTGVSQNPRHKITKRGQNVTFRCDPISEHNRLYWYRQTLGQGPEFLTYFQNEAQLEKSRLLSDRFSAERPKGSFSTLEIQRTEQGDSAMYLCASSLGGTEQFFGPGTRLTVL.

The rearrangement uses TRBV30 and TRBJ1-6; D is possibly TRBD1 (5 bases). Germline CDR1 is GTSNPN and CDR2 is SVGIG (reference sequence). The CDR3 contains 14 residues. The V gene lost 7 bases and the J gene lost 0 bases, with 10 bases spanning the gap. The CDR3: CASGIFSYNSPLHF. CDR3 sequence (DNA): TGTGCCTCAGGGATTTTCTCCTATAATTCACCCCTCCACTTT.

The chain joins TRBV7-3 to TRBJ2-2, with D possibly TRBD2 on 5 matching bases. Trimming removed 5 bases at V and 4 bases at J, with 17 bases between. Germline V gene sequence: CDR1 SGHTA, CDR2 FQGTGA. This CDR3 is built from 16 residues. CDR3 in DNA: TGTGCCAGCAGCCCGTCCGGACTGCCCGGCACCGGGGAGCTGTTTTTT. Translating it yields CASSPSGLPGTGELFF.

The V and J genes are TRBV28 and TRBJ2-5; tentatively, D is TRBD1 (7 bases). Looked up from germline, CDR1 is MDHEN and CDR2 is SYDVKM. Between the trimmed V and J ends, which lost 0 bases and 2 bases, there was a span of 22 bases. The CDR3 consists of 19 residues. CDR3 nucleotide sequence: TGTGCCAGCAGTTTATGGGGGGGAGGAAGGACAGGACCTCAAGAGACCCAGTACTTC. This gives the protein CASSLWGGGRTGPQETQYF.